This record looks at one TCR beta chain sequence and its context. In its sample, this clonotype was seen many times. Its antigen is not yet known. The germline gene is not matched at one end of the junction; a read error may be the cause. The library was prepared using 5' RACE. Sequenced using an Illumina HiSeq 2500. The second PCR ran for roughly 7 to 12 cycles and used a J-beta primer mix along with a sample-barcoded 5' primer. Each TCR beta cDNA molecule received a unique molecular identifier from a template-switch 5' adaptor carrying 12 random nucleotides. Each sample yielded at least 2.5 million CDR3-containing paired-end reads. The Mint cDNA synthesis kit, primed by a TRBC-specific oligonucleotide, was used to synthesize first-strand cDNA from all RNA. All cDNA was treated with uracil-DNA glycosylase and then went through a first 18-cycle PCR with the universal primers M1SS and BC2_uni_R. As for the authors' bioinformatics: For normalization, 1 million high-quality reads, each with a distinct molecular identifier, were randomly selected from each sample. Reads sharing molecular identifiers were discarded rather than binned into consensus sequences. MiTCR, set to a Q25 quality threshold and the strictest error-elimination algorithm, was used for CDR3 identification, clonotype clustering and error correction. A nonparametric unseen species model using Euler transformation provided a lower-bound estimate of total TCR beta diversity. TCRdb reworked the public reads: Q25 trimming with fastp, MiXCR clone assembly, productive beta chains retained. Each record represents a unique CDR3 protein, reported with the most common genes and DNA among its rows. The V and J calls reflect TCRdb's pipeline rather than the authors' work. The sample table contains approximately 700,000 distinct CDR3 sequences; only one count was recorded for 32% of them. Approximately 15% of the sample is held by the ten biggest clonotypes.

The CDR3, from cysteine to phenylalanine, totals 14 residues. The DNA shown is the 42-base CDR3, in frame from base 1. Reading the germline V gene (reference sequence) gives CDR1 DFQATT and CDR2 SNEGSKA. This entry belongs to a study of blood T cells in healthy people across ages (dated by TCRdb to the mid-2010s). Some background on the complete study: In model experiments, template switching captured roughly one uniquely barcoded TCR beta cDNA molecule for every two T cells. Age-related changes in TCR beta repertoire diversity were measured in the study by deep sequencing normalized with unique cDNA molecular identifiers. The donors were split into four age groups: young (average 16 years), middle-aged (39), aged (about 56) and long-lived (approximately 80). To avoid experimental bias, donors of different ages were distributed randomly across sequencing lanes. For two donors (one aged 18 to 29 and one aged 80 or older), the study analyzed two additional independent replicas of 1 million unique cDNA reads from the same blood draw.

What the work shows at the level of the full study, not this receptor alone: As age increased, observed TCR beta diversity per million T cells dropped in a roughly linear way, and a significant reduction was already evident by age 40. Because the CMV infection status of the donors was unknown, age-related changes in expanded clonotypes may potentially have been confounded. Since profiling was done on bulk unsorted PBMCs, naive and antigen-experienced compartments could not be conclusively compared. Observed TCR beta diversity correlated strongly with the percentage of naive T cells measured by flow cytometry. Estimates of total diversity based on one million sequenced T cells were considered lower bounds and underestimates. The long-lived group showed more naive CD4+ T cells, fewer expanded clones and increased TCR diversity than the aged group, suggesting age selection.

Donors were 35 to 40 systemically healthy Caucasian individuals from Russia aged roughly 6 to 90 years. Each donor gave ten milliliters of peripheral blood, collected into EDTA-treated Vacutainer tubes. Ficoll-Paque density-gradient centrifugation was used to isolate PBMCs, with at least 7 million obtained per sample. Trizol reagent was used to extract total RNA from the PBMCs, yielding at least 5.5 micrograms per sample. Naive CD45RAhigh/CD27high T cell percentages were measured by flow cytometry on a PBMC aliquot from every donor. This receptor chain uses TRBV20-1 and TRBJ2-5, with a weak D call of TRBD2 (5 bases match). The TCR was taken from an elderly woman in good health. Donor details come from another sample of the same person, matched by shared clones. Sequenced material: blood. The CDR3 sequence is CSARRGRGKETQYF. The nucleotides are TGCAGCGCTAGACGAGGCCGGGGAAAAGAGACCCAGTACTTC.